Shown below are 2 T cell receptor beta chains from a single sample sequenced in a study of control samples from healthy donors and cancer patients. The method was immunoSEQ multiplex PCR; TCRdb's version includes in-frame clones alone and lacks a portion of them. The sample has under 200,000 clones, over 85% seen once; the top ten hold more than 8%. The sample comprised blood. All receptors come from a woman in her thirties or forties in good health.

The CDR3 bases are TGTGCCAGCAGTCGGGATTCCAACTATGGCTACACCTTC. Its translation: CASSRDSNYGYTF. This chain joins TRBV6-2 or TRBV6-3 and TRBJ1-2; D call uncertain. The CDR3 spans 13 residues. Germline lookup yields CDR1 MNHEY and CDR2 SVGEGT. V shed 5 bases and J shed 2 bases, with 9 bases lying between them.

The chain couples TRBV4-3 to TRBJ1-2; the D is unclear. V lost 0 bases and J 4 bases, leaving 24 bases between the germline ends. Per germline, CDR1 LGHNA and CDR2 YSLEER. CDR3 size: 19 residues. The CDR3 loop is CASSQEQTDQEWGGYGYTF. CDR3 DNA: TGCGCCAGCAGCCAAGAACAAACGGATCAAGAATGGGGAGGCTATGGCTACACCTTC.